Sequencing of this TCR beta chain was carried out in a study of T cell clonotyping in hematopoietic cell transplantation. Study outcomes and limitations: Without cell sorting, CD4 versus CD8 contributions remain unresolved. Few recipient clonotypes overlapped donors; over 95% were de novo at given depth. Higher Inverse Simpson Index values in graft donor and pretransplant recipient predicted broader posttransplant TCR diversity. Recipient TCR diversity dropped after transplant; expanded clonotypes rose from day 30 to 180.

TCRdb's table, derived via immunoSEQ multiplex PCR, lists solely in-frame clones and lacks some. The sample lists about 27,000 clones, 90% to 97% occurring once. Comments on this clone: Its specificity is not known.

The sample was peripheral blood mononuclear cells. The clonotype originates from a man aged 45-60 years in good health. Some clones in this sample may be carry-over from other donors' samples.

The DNA for the CDR3 is TGTGCCAGCAGCTTTCACACAGGTACCTACGAGCAGTACTTC. The encoded protein is CASSFHTGTYEQYF. J is TRBJ2-7 and V is TRBV5-4, with D tentatively TRBD1 (5 bases). The germline gives CDR1 SGHNT, CDR2 YYREEE (reference sequence). V lost 2 bases and J 2 bases, leaving 11 bases between the germline ends. This CDR3 has 14 amino acids. The complete variable domain, with remaining parts taken from reference TRBV5-4 and TRBJ2-7, reads ETGVTQSPTHLIKTRGQQVTLRCSSQSGHNTVSWYQQALGQGPQFIFQYYREEENGRGNFPPRFSGLQFPNYSSELNVNALELDDSALYLCASSFHTGTYEQYFGPGTRLTVT.